This entry lists 3 T cell receptor beta chains sequenced from one sample in a study of cytomegalovirus exposure and HLA in healthy donors. PCR was performed using 60 Vbeta and 13 Jbeta primers. The data were produced by immunoSEQ multiplex PCR, yet TCRdb's version contains in-frame clones alone and is incomplete. The data contain around 50,000 clones, less than 85% of them singletons. Sequencing used PBMCs. These receptors were collected from a man between 25 and 39 years old in good health and CMV-seropositive.

This clone was observed a single time. The V gene is TRBV29-1, the J gene TRBJ1-2; 8 bases fit TRBD1. Trimming at V came to 6 bases and at J to 7 bases, leaving 7 bases not matched to a gene. The CDR3 totals 12 residues. The germline CDR1 and CDR2 sequences are SQVTM and ANQGSEA. The DNA for the CDR3 is TGCAGCGTGCGCCAGGGGGCTCGTGGCTACACCTTC. This encodes CSVRQGARGYTF.

V usage is TRBV27 and J usage is TRBJ2-1; 8 bases map to TRBD2. CDR1 MNHEY and CDR2 SMNVEV come from the germline V gene (reference sequence). V dropped 0 bases and J dropped 5; count of bases not matched to a gene: 12. This CDR3 contains 18 residues. CDR3 nucleotides: TGTGCCAGCAGTTTATCCCTCTCCGGGGGGGGATACCACAATGAGCAGTTCTTC. It is translated as CASSLSLSGGGYHNEQFF.

The V and J genes are TRBV29-1 and TRBJ1-5, with 10 positions matching TRBD1. V shed 6 bases and J 7 bases; nucleotides not matched to a gene: 3. Germline V gives CDR1 SQVTM, CDR2 ANQGSEA. This CDR3 has 12 amino acids. For the CDR3, the DNA is TGCAGCGTCGGGACAGGGGCGCAGCCCCAGCATTTT. It yields the protein CSVGTGAQPQHF.